These 30 T cell receptor beta chains were all obtained from the same sample, sequenced in a study of blood T cell repertoires in COVID-19. Clones were sequenced by immunoSEQ multiplex PCR, and TCRdb holds only the in-frame ones, with some missing. The table lists about 50,000 clones, 80% to 90% of them singletons. Sample: peripheral blood. The receptors shown here come from a woman of 80 years or more with acute or convalescent COVID-19.

This clone was found a few times. The rearrangement links TRBV19 to TRBJ1-5; 7 bases fit TRBD1. V trimming: 7 bases; J trimming: 2 bases; junction bases outside the gene matches: 2. There are 13 residues in the CDR3. Germline V gene data show CDR1 as LNHDA and CDR2 as SQIVND (reference sequence). CDR3 sequence: CASIDRGNQPQHF. The CDR3, as DNA: TGTGCCAGTATCGACAGGGGCAATCAGCCCCAGCATTTT.

The CDR3, as DNA: TGTGCCAGCAGTTTCTGGACTAGCGGGGGCGGGAAGACCCAGTACTTC. This translates into CASSFWTSGGGKTQYF. The V and J genes are TRBV27 and TRBJ2-5; 13 bases are a match to TRBD2. This CDR3 spans 16 amino acids. With 3 bases clipped from V and 6 bases from J, the junction kept 7 bases outside the gene matches. Germline-derived CDR1 and CDR2 are MNHEY and SMNVEV (reference sequence).

This clone was detected once. This chain joins TRBV5-8 and TRBJ2-5, with 9 bases matching TRBD2. CDR3 length: 16 residues. Germline-derived CDR1 and CDR2 are SGHTS and YDEGEE. V dropped 0 bases and J dropped 1; count of bases not matched to a gene: 4. The CDR3 DNA reads as TGTGCCAGCAGCTTGGGTAGCGGGGGCCTCCAAGAGACCCAGTACTTC. It yields the protein CASSLGSGGLQETQYF.

The chain employs TRBV25-1 and TRBJ1-4; the D gene is possibly TRBD1 (6 bases). CDR3 length equals 13 residues. CDR1 is MGHDK, CDR2 SYGVNS, per germline. Deletions cut 6 bases from V and 8 bases from J, with 13 bases between. CDR3 DNA: TGTGCCAGCAGACAGGGTTTGGGCGAAAAACTGTTTTTT. This gives the protein CASRQGLGEKLFF.

The J gene is TRBJ1-3, the V gene TRBV6-5; no reliable D call. The V gene lost 2 bases and the J gene lost 4 bases, with 15 bases spanning the gap. The germline V gene has CDR1 MNHEY and CDR2 SVGAGI. CDR3 length equals 16 residues. This chain's CDR3 is CASSYLGQAGGNTIYF. The CDR3 DNA follows: TGTGCCAGCAGTTACCTCGGGCAGGCGGGGGGAAACACCATATATTTT.

As concerns this clone: The sample carries other DNA sequences with the same CDR3. The chain uses TRBV5-4 and TRBJ2-1; 11 bases match TRBD1. This CDR3 spans 15 amino acids. CDR1 and CDR2 from the germline V gene are SGHNT and YYREEE (reference sequence). Germline trimming cut 5 bases from V and 3 bases from J; bases unmatched to any gene: 4. The CDR3: CASSSGTGGYNEQFF. In nucleotides, the CDR3 is TGTGCCAGCAGTTCCGGGACAGGGGGCTACAATGAGCAGTTCTTC.

The J gene is TRBJ2-3, the V gene TRBV29-1; D is possibly TRBD2 (5 bases). There are 10 residues in the CDR3. Germline CDR1 is SQVTM and CDR2 is ANQGSEA. Trimming stripped 3 bases from V and 12 bases from J, with 10 bases between. The chain's CDR3 is CSVDVTGQYF. The CDR3 bases are TGCAGCGTTGATGTGACGGGACAGTATTTT.

The genes are TRBV18 and TRBJ1-2; no firm D call. V dropped 0 bases and J dropped 2 bases, with 7 bases sitting between them. The germline CDR1 and CDR2 sequences are KGHSH and LQKENI. The length of the CDR3 is 14 residues. The CDR3 DNA sequence: TGTGCCAGCTCACCACCTACGGTCAACTATGGCTACACCTTC. As protein: CASSPPTVNYGYTF. Full variable domain (missing parts from reference TRBV18 and TRBJ1-2): NAGVMQNPRHLVRRRGQEARLRCSPMKGHSHVYWYRQLPEEGLKFMVYLQKENIIDESGMPKERFSAEFPKEGPSILRIQQVVRGDSAAYFCASSPPTVNYGYTFGSGTRLTVV.

The chain has TRBV9 and TRBJ1-2, with TRBD1 identical over 10 bases. Germline V gene sequence: CDR1 SGDLS, CDR2 YYNGEE. With V trimmed by 0 bases and J by 6 bases, 5 bases remained unmatched. The CDR3 loop spans 15 amino acids. The CDR3 DNA sequence: TGTGCCAGCAGCGTAGAGGCCGGGACAGGGGATGGCTACACCTTC. Its translation: CASSVEAGTGDGYTF.

As for this clone: One end of the junction varies from germline; a read error may be responsible. The chain joins TRBV7-7 to TRBJ1-2; 7 nucleotides agree with TRBD1. This CDR3 contains 16 residues. Germline CDR1 and CDR2: SSHAT and FNYEAQ (reference sequence). The chain's CDR3 is CASSPIGTEVVYGYTF. In DNA, the CDR3 is TGTGCTAGCAGCCCCATCGGGACAGAGGTTGTCTATGGCTACACCTTC.

This clone was seen only once. The rearrangement uses TRBV5-1 and TRBJ2-5, with 10 bases fitting TRBD1. This CDR3 region has 15 residues. The germline V gene has CDR1 SGHRS and CDR2 YFSETQ. V shed 0 bases, J shed 4 bases, and the junction held 3 bases outside the gene matches. The CDR3 region is CASSLDGTGVETQYF. CDR3 coding DNA: TGCGCCAGCAGCTTGGATGGGACAGGGGTAGAGACCCAGTACTTC.

This chain uses TRBV7-9 with TRBJ2-1, with a possible D match to TRBD1 (5 bases). Per germline, CDR1 SEHNR and CDR2 FQNEAQ (reference sequence). Trimming shortened V by 2 bases and J by 1 base, and 9 bases separated the two germline ends. This CDR3 has 15 amino acids. The CDR3 is CASSLIQGSYNEQFF. The CDR3 DNA is TGTGCCAGCAGCTTAATCCAGGGATCCTACAATGAGCAGTTCTTC.

This chain connects TRBV6-5 to TRBJ1-2, with D uncertain. Germline CDR1 is MNHEY and CDR2 is SVGAGI. Trimming stripped 4 bases from V and 0 bases from J, with 12 bases between. CDR3 length equals 15 residues. CDR3 DNA sequence: TGTGCCAGCAGTTCCCCGGGGAGGGCTAACTATGGCTACACCTTC. It is translated as CASSSPGRANYGYTF.

The V call is TRBV5-1, the J call TRBJ2-1, with 11 positions matching TRBD2. After removal of 4 bases from V and 9 bases from J, the junction contained 18 bases not matched to a gene. Germline CDR1 is SGHRS and CDR2 is YFSETQ. The CDR3 has 18 residues. CDR3 bases: TGCGCCAGCAGCAGAGCGCTTGATAGCGGGGGGGCCCTCACTGAGCAGTTCTTC. It encodes CASSRALDSGGALTEQFF.

The V and J genes are TRBV5-8 and TRBJ2-6, with TRBD1 matching over 8 bases. This CDR3 spans 15 amino acids. In germline, CDR1 is SGHTS, CDR2 YDEGEE. V dropped 3 bases and J dropped 10; count of bases not matched to a gene: 9. The chain's CDR3 is CASSSQRTGINVLTF. Here the CDR3 DNA reads TGTGCCAGCAGCTCCCAAAGGACAGGGATAAACGTCCTGACTTTC.

The genes are TRBV4-2 and TRBJ1-1; no definite D call. The V gene lost 1 base and the J gene lost 4 bases, with 13 bases spanning the gap. From germline, CDR1 is LGHNA and CDR2 YNFKEQ. The CDR3 contains 15 residues. CDR3 DNA: TGTGCCAGCAGCCAAGGGAGGGAGATGAGCACTGAAGCTTTCTTT. Protein: CASSQGREMSTEAFF.

The chain carries TRBV18 and TRBJ2-1; D perhaps matches TRBD2 (5 bases). V lost 0 bases and J 0 bases, leaving 9 bases between the germline ends. The CDR3 spans 16 residues. Germline CDR1 KGHSH, CDR2 LQKENI. This chain's CDR3 is CASSPPGLSSYNEQFF. CDR3 nucleotides: TGTGCCAGCTCACCACCCGGACTGAGCTCCTACAATGAGCAGTTCTTC.

The rearrangement uses TRBV6-5 and TRBJ2-3, with 7 bases lining up with TRBD2. With 4 bases clipped from V and 2 bases from J, the junction kept 3 bases outside the gene matches. The CDR3 covers 14 residues. The germline gives CDR1 MNHEY, CDR2 SVGAGI. The CDR3 DNA reads TGTGCCAGCAGTTTCGGGGGGATCACAGATACGCAGTATTTT. Its protein product is CASSFGGITDTQYF.

This rearrangement joins TRBV6-6 to TRBJ1-2; 7 positions agree with TRBD1. V dropped 6 bases and J dropped 4; count of bases not matched to a gene: 8. CDR3 length equals 14 residues. CDR1 is MNHNY, CDR2 SVGAGI, per germline (reference sequence). The CDR3 sequence: CASRGDQGGYGYTF. The CDR3 nucleotides read TGTGCCAGCAGGGGCGACCAGGGGGGCTATGGCTACACCTTC.

The V call is TRBV29-1, the J call TRBJ1-5; D possibly corresponds to TRBD1 (5 bases). V was shortened by 4 bases and J by 3 bases, with 10 bases between the two germline ends. The CDR3 has 13 amino acids. Germline V gene lookup returns CDR1 SQVTM and CDR2 ANQGSEA. The CDR3 is CSVVDSFNQPQHF. The CDR3 nucleotides read TGCAGCGTTGTAGACAGTTTCAATCAGCCCCAGCATTTT.

The rearrangement joins TRBV5-1 to TRBJ2-7, with TRBD2 matching 8 bases. V trimming: 0 bases; J trimming: 4 bases; junction bases outside the gene matches: 3. The CDR3 covers 14 residues. Germline V lookup: CDR1 SGHRS, CDR2 YFSETQ. The CDR3 protein is CASSLVGGVYEQYF. The CDR3 DNA sequence: TGCGCCAGCAGCTTGGTCGGGGGGGTTTACGAGCAGTACTTC.

The CDR3: CASRGDRLAKNIQYF. CDR3 nucleotides: TGTGCCAGCAGGGGGGACAGATTAGCCAAAAACATTCAGTACTTC. The J gene is TRBJ2-4, the V gene TRBV2; TRBD1 agrees at 7 bases. This CDR3 region has 15 residues. J was trimmed by 0 bases and V by 6 bases; bases with no gene match: 5. Germline-derived CDR1 and CDR2 are SNHLY and FYNNEI. The whole variable domain, filled in from reference TRBV2 and TRBJ2-4, reads EPEVTQTPSHQVTQMGQEVILRCVPISNHLYFYWYRQILGQKVEFLVSFYNNEISEKSEIFDDQFSVERPDGSNFTLKIRSTKLEDSAMYFCASRGDRLAKNIQYFGAGTRLSVL.

This clone is a singleton in its sample. The J gene is TRBJ1-5, the V gene TRBV15; D call uncertain. In germline, CDR1 is LNHNV, CDR2 YYDKDF (reference sequence). The CDR3 loop spans 13 amino acids. Between the trimmed V and J ends, which lost 3 bases and 7 bases, there was a span of 10 bases. In DNA, the CDR3 is TGTGCCACCAGCAGGAGGGCCGGGCAGCCCCAGCATTTT. Amino acids: CATSRRAGQPQHF.

The chain carries TRBV11-2 and TRBJ2-2, with 8 bases aligning to TRBD2. Trimming removed 5 bases from V and 1 base from J; junction bases left unmatched: 12. Germline V gene sequence: CDR1 SGHAT, CDR2 FQNNGV. This CDR3 has 18 residues. The CDR3 reads CASSPSRVAGLNTGELFF. The CDR3 nucleotides are TGTGCCAGCAGCCCCTCGCGGGTAGCGGGGTTGAACACCGGGGAGCTGTTTTTT.

There are a few counts of this clone. The chain is built from TRBV6-5 and TRBJ1-5; D not certain. The V end was cut by 7 bases, the J end by 4 bases, with 8 bases between. The CDR3 length is 12 residues. CDR1 is MNHEY, CDR2 SVGAGI, per germline. CDR3: CASTHPNQPQHF. DNA for the CDR3: TGTGCCAGCACCCATCCAAATCAGCCCCAGCATTTT.

The chain uses TRBV5-5 and TRBJ2-7, with TRBD1 identical over 8 bases. Germline assignment: CDR1 SGHKS and CDR2 YYEKEE (reference sequence). V shed 4 bases, J shed 5 bases, and the junction held 14 bases outside the gene matches. The length of the CDR3 is 16 residues. The CDR3 region is CASSPIMDREGDEQYF. DNA for the CDR3: TGTGCCAGCAGCCCTATAATGGACAGGGAAGGCGACGAGCAGTACTTC.

V usage is TRBV6-6 and J usage is TRBJ1-1; TRBD1 matches 7 bases. This CDR3 is built from 14 residues. Germline CDR1 and CDR2: MNHNY and SVGAGI (reference sequence). The junction had 11 bases not matched to a gene; V was cut back by 7 bases and J by 6 bases. CDR3 loop: CASTYLGQGAEAFF. The CDR3 DNA is TGTGCCAGCACCTACCTGGGGCAGGGGGCTGAAGCTTTCTTT.

The chain joins TRBV18 to TRBJ1-1; weak D call: TRBD1 (5 bases). Germline CDR1 KGHSH, CDR2 LQKENI. The CDR3 consists of 15 residues. Deletions cut 3 bases from V and 5 bases from J, with 16 bases between. The CDR3 reads CASSPDQPGGTEAFF. In DNA, the CDR3 is TGTGCCAGCTCACCGGACCAACCGGGGGGGACTGAAGCTTTCTTT.

V usage is TRBV12-3 or TRBV12-4 and J usage is TRBJ1-1; D gene ambiguous. V lost 4 bases and J 1 base, leaving 7 bases between the germline ends. CDR3 length: 13 residues. As DNA, the CDR3 is TGTGCCAGCAGTTGGGCCAAGAACACTGAAGCTTTCTTT. This translates into CASSWAKNTEAFF.

The V gene is TRBV6-6, the J gene TRBJ2-3; TRBD1 might be the D (6 bases). CDR3 length: 15 amino acids. Trimming removed 6 bases from V and 0 bases from J, with 13 bases in between. Germline lookup yields CDR1 MNHNY and CDR2 SVGAGI (reference sequence). The CDR3 loop is CASRSQGRSTDTQYF. The DNA of the CDR3 is TGTGCCAGCAGGAGCCAGGGGCGGAGCACAGATACGCAGTATTTT.